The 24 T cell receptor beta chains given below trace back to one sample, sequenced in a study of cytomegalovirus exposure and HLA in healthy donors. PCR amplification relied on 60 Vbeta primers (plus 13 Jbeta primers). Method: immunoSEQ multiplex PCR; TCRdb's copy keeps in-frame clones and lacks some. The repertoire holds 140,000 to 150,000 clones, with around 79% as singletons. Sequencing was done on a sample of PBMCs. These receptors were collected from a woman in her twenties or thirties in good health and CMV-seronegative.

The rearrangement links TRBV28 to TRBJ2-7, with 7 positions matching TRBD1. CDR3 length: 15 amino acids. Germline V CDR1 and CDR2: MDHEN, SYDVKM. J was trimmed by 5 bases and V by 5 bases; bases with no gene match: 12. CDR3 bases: TGTGCCAGCAGTCTTACTGGACAGGACCGAAACGAGCAGTACTTC. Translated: CASSLTGQDRNEQYF.

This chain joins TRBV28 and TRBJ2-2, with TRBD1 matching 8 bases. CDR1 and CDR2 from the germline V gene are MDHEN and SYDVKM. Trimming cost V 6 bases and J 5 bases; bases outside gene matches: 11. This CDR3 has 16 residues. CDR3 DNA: TGTGCCAGCAGAGTTCCCGGGACAGGTAGAACCGGGGAGCTGTTTTTT. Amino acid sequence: CASRVPGTGRTGELFF.

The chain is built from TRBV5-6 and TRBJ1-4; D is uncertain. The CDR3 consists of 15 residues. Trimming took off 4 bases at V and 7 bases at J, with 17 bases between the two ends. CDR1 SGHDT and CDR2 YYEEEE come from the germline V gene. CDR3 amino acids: CASSTTVAGSEKLFF. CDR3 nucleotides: TGTGCCAGCAGCACCACGGTGGCAGGATCTGAAAAACTGTTTTTT.

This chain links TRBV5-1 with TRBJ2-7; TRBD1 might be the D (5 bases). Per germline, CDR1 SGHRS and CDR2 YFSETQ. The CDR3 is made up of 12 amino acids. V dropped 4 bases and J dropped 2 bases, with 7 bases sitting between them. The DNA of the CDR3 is TGCGCCAGCAGCCCGGACACCTACGAGCAGTACTTC. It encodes CASSPDTYEQYF.

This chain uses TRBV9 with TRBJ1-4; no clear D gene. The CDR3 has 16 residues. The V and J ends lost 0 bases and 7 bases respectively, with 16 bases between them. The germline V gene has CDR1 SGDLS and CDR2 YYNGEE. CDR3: CASSVDPTRGGEKLFF. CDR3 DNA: TGTGCCAGCAGCGTAGACCCCACCAGAGGTGGTGAAAAACTGTTTTTT.

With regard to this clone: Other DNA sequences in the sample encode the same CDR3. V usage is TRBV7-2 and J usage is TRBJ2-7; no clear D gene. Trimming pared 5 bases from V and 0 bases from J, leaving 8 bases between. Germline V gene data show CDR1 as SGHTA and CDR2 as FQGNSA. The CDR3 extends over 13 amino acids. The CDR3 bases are TGTGCCAGCAGCCCTCCTAGCTCCTACGAGCAGTACTTC. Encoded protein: CASSPPSSYEQYF.

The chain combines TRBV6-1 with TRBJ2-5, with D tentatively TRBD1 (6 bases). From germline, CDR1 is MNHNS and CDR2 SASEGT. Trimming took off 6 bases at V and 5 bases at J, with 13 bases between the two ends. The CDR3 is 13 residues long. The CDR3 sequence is CASRSGVKETQYF. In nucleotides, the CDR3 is TGTGCCAGCAGATCAGGGGTCAAGGAGACCCAGTACTTC.

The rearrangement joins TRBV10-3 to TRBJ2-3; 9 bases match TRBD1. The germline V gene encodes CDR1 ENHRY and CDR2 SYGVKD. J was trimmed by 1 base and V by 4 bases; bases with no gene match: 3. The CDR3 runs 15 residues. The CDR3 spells CAISAGDRGTDTQYF. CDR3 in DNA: TGTGCCATCAGTGCAGGGGACAGGGGCACAGATACGCAGTATTTT.

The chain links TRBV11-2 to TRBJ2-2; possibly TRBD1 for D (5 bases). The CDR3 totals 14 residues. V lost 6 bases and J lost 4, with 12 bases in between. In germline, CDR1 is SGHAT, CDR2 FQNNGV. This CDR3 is CASRTQGRTGELFF. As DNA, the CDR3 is TGTGCCAGCAGGACCCAGGGCCGCACCGGGGAGCTGTTTTTT.

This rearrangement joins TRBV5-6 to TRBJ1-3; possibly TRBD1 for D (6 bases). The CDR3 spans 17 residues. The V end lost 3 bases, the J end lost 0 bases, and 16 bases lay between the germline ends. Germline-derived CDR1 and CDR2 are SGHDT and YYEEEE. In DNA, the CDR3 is TGTGCCAGCAGCTCTCTCGGACAGCCCTTCTCTGGAAACACCATATATTTT. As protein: CASSSLGQPFSGNTIYF.

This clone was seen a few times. The CDR3 sequence: CASSSGGESDTQYF. CDR3 nucleotides: TGTGCCAGCAGTAGCGGGGGTGAATCAGATACGCAGTATTTT. V usage is TRBV6-4 and J usage is TRBJ2-3; 8 bases match TRBD2. CDR1 is MRHNA, CDR2 SNTAGT, per germline. V lost 5 bases to trimming and J lost 4 bases; unmatched junction nucleotides: 5. This CDR3 has 14 residues.

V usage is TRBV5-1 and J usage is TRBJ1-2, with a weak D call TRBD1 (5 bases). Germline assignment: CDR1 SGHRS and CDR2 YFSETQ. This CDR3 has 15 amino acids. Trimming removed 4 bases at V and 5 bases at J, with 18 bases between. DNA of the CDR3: TGCGCCAGCAGCCCGAATTGGGCCGGGGGGTATGGCTACACCTTC. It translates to CASSPNWAGGYGYTF. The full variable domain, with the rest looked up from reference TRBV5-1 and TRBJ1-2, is KAGVTQTPRYLIKTRGQQVTLSCSPISGHRSVSWYQQTPGQGLQFLFEYFSETQRNKGNFPGRFSGRQFSNSRSEMNVSTLELGDSALYLCASSPNWAGGYGYTFGSGTRLTVV.

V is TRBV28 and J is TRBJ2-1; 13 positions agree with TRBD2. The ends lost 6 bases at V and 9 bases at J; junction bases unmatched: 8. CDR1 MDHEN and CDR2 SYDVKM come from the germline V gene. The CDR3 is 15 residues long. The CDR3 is CASSSRTSGGVEQFF. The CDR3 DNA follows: TGTGCCAGCAGCTCGAGGACTAGCGGGGGTGTTGAGCAGTTCTTC.

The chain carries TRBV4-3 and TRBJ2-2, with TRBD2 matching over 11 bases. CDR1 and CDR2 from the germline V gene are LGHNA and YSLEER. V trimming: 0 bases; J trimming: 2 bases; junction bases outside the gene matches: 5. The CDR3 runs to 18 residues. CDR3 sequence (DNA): TGCGCCAGCAGCCAAGATGGACTAGCGGGTGACAACACCGGGGAGCTGTTTTTT. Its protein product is CASSQDGLAGDNTGELFF.

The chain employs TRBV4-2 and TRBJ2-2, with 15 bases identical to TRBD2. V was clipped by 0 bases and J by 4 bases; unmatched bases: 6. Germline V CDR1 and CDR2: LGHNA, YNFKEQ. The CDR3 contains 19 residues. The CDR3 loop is CASSQERGLAGGSTGELFF. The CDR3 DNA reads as TGTGCCAGCAGCCAAGAGAGGGGACTAGCGGGGGGCAGCACCGGGGAGCTGTTTTTT.

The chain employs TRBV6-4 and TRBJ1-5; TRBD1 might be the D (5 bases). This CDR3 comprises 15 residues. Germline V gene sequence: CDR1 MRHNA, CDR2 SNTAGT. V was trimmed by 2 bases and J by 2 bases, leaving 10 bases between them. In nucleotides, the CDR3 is TGTGCCAGCAGTGACCAGGCAGGGCGCAATCAGCCCCAGCATTTT. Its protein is CASSDQAGRNQPQHF.

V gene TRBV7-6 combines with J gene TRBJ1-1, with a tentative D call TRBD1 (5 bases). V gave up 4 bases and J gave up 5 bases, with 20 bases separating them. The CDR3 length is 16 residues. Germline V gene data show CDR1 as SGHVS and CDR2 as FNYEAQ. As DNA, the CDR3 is TGTGCCAGCAGCTACATAACATGGGGCCAAAGGACTGAAGCTTTCTTT. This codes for CASSYITWGQRTEAFF.

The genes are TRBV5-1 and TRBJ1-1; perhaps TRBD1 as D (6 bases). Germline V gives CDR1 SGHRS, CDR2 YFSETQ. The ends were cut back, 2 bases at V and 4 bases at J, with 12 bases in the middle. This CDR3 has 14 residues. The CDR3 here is CASSFVGGPTEAFF. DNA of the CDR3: TGCGCCAGCAGCTTTGTGGGGGGGCCCACTGAAGCTTTCTTT.

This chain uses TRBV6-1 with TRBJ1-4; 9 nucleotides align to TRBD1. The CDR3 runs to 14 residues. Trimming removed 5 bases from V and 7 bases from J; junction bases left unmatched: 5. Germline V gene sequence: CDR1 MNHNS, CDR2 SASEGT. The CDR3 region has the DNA TGTGCCAGCAGTAACAGGGGGCAGGGTGAAAAACTGTTTTTT. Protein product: CASSNRGQGEKLFF.

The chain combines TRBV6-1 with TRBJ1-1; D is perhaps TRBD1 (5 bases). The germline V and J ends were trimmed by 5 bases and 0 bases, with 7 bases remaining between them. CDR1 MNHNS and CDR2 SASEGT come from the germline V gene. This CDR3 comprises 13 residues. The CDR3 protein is CASSTTVNTEAFF. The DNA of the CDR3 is TGTGCCAGCAGTACGACAGTGAACACTGAAGCTTTCTTT.

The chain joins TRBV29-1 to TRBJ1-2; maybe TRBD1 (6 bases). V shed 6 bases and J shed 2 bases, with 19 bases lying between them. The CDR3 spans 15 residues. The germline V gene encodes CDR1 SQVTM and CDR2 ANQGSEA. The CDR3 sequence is CSVAPPTGSNYGYTF. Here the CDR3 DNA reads TGCAGCGTCGCCCCCCCGACAGGTTCGAACTATGGCTACACCTTC.

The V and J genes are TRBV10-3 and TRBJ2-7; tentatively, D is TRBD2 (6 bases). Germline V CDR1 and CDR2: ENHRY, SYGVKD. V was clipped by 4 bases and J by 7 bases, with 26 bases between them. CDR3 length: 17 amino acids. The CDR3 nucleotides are TGTGCCATCAGTGGGTCCCTGCGGAGCGGGCTGGGAGATGAGCAGTACTTC. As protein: CAISGSLRSGLGDEQYF.

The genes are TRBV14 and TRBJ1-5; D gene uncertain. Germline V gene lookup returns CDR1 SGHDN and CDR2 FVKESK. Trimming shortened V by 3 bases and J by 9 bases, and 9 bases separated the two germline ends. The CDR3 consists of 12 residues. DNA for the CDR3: TGTGCCAGCAGCCATCCCAACGGGCCCCAGCATTTT. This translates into CASSHPNGPQHF.

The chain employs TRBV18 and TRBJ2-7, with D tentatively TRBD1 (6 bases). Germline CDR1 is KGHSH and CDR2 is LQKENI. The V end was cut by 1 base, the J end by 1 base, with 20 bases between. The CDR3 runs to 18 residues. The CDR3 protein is CASSPLAPVGTKSYEQYF. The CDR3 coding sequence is TGTGCCAGCTCACCACTCGCACCCGTCGGGACAAAATCCTACGAGCAGTACTTC.